This T cell receptor (beta chain) was sequenced in a study of cytomegalovirus exposure and HLA in healthy donors. Looked up from germline, CDR1 is MRHNA and CDR2 is SNTAGT. With V trimmed by 6 bases and J by 2 bases, 6 bases remained unmatched. CDR3 length equals 16 residues. Study-wide findings and caveats: Immune exposure information comprised only CMV serostatus.

PCR involved 60 Vbeta and 13 Jbeta primers. The table came from immunoSEQ multiplex PCR; TCRdb's copy has only in-frame clones and leaves some out. The table has 150,000 to 190,000 clones, approximately 85% seen once. A remark on this clone: No antigen is known for it.

This TCR derives from a woman under 30 in good health and CMV-seronegative. Sequencing was done on a sample of PBMCs. The chain is built from TRBV6-4 and TRBJ2-3, with TRBD2 matching over 12 bases. The CDR3 region has the DNA TGTGCCAGCAGCGACACTAGCGGGGGGAACACAGATACGCAGTATTTT. This sequence encodes CASSDTSGGNTDTQYF.